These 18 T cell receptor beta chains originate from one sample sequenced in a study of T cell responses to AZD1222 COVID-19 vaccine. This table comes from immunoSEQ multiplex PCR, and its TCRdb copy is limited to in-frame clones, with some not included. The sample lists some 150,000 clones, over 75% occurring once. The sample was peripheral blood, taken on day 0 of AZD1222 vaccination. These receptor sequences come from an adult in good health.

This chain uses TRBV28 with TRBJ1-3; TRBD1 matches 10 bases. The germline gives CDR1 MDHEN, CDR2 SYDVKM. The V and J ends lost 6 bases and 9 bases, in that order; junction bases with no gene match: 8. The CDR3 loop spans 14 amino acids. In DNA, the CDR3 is TGTGCCAGCAGCCGGGACAGGGGCAAGGTCACCATATATTTT. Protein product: CASSRDRGKVTIYF.

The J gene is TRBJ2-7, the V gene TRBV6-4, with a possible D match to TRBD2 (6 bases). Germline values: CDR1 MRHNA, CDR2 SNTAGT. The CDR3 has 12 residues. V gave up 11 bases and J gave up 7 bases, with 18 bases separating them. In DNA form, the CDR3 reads TGTGCCGCGTTCTCCTTTGCGGGAGAGCAGTACTTC. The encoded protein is CAAFSFAGEQYF.

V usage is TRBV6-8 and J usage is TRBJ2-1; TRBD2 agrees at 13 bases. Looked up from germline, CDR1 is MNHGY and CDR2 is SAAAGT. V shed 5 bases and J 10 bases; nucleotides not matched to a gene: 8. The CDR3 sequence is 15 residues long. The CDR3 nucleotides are TGTGCCAGCAGTCCATGGGGACTAGCGGGAAGGGAGCAGTTCTTC. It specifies CASSPWGLAGREQFF.

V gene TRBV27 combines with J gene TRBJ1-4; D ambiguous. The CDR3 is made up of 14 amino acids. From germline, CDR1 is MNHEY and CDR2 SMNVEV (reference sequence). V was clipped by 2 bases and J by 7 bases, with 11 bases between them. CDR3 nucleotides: TGTGCCAGCAGTTTACGGGGTATAGGTGAAAAACTGTTTTTT. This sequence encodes CASSLRGIGEKLFF.

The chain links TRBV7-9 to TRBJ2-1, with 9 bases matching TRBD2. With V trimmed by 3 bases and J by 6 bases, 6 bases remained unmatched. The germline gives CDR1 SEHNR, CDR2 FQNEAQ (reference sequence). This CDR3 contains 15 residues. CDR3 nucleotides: TGTGCCAGCAGCTTGGGGGGACTAGCTAGCAATGAGCAGTTCTTC. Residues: CASSLGGLASNEQFF.

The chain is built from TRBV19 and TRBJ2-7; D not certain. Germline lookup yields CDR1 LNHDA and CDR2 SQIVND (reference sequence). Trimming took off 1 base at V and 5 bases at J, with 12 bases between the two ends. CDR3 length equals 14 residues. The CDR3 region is CASSIAGLYDEQYF. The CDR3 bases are TGTGCCAGTAGTATAGCCGGTCTCTATGACGAGCAGTACTTC.

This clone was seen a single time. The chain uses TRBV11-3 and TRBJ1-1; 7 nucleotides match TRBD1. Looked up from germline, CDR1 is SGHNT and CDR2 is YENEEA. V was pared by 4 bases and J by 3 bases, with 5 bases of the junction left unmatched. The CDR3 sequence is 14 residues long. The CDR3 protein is CASSSQGSDTEAFF. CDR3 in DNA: TGTGCCAGCAGCTCACAGGGGTCGGACACTGAAGCTTTCTTT.

The chain's CDR3 is CASSVSGQANSPLHF. CDR3 nucleotide sequence: TGTGCCAGTAGTGTGTCGGGACAGGCCAATTCACCCCTCCACTTT. The chain has TRBV19 and TRBJ1-6; 8 bases are a match to TRBD1. With V trimmed by 5 bases and J by 7 bases, 7 bases remained unmatched. This CDR3 is 15 amino acids long. Germline CDR1 and CDR2: LNHDA and SQIVND (reference sequence). The complete variable domain, with remaining parts taken from reference TRBV19 and TRBJ1-6, reads DGGITQSPKYLFRKEGQNVTLSCEQNLNHDAMYWYRQDPGQGLRLIYYSQIVNDFQKGDIAEGYSVSREKKESFPLTVTSAQKNPTAFYLCASSVSGQANSPLHFGNGTRLTVT.

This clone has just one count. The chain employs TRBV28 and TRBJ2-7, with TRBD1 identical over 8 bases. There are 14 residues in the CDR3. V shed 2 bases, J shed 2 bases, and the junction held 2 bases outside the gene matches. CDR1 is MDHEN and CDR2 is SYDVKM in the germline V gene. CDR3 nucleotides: TGTGCCAGCAGTTTAGGCAGGGGGCCCTACGAGCAGTACTTC. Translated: CASSLGRGPYEQYF. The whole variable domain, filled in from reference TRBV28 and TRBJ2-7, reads DVKVTQSSRYLVKRTGEKVFLECVQDMDHENMFWYRQDPGLGLRLIYFSYDVKMKEKGDIPEGYSVSREKKERFSLILESASTNQTSMYLCASSLGRGPYEQYFGPGTRLTVT.

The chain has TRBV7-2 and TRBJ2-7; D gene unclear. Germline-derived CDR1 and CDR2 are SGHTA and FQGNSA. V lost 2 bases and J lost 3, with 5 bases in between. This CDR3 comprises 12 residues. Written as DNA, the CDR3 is TGTGCCAGCAGCTTAACCAGCTACGAGCAGTACTTC. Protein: CASSLTSYEQYF.

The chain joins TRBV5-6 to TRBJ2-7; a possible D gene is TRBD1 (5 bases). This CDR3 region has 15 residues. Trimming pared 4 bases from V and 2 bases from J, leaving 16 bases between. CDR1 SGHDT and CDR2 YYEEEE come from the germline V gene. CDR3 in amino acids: CASSTKTAKTYEQYF. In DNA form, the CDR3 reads TGTGCCAGCAGCACAAAGACAGCGAAAACCTACGAGCAGTACTTC.

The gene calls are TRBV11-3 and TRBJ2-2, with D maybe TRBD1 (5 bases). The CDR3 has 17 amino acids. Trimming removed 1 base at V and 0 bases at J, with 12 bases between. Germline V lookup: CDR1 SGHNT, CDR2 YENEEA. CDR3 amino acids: CASSLAKWGANTGELFF. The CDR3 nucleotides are TGTGCCAGCAGCTTAGCGAAGTGGGGCGCGAACACCGGGGAGCTGTTTTTT.

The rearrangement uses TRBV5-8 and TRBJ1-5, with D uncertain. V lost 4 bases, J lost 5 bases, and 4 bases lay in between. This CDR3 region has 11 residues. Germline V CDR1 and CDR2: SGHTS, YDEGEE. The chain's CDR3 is CASSPYQPQHF. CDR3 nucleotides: TGTGCCAGCAGCCCATATCAGCCCCAGCATTTT.

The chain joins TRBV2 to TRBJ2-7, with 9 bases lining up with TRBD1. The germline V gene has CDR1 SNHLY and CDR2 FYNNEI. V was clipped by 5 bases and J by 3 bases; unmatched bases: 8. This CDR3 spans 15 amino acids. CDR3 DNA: TGTGCCAGCAGTTCTACCGGGACAGGGAACTACGAGCAGTACTTC. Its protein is CASSSTGTGNYEQYF. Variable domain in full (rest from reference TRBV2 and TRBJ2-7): EPEVTQTPSHQVTQMGQEVILRCVPISNHLYFYWYRQILGQKVEFLVSFYNNEISEKSEIFDDQFSVERPDGSNFTLKIRSTKLEDSAMYFCASSSTGTGNYEQYFGPGTRLTVT.

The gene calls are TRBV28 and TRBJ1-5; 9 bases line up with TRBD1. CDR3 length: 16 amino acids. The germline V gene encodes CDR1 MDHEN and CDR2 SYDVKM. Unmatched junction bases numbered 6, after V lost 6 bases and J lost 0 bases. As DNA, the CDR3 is TGTGCCAGCAGAAAACAGGGGGCCTTTAGCAATCAGCCCCAGCATTTT. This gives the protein CASRKQGAFSNQPQHF. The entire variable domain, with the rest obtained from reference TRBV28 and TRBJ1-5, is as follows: DVKVTQSSRYLVKRTGEKVFLECVQDMDHENMFWYRQDPGLGLRLIYFSYDVKMKEKGDIPEGYSVSREKKERFSLILESASTNQTSMYLCASRKQGAFSNQPQHFGDGTRLSIL.

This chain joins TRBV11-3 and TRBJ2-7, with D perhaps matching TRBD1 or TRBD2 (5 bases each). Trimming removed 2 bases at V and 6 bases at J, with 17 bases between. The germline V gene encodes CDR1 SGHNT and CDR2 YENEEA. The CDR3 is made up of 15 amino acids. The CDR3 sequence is CASSLFPGPMLEQYF. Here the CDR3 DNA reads TGTGCCAGCAGCTTATTCCCGGGGCCTATGCTCGAGCAGTACTTC.

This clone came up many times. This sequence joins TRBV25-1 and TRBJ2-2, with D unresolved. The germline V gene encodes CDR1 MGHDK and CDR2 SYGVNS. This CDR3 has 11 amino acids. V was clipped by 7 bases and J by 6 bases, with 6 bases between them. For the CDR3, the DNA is TGTGCCAGCACTTCATCCGGGGAGCTGTTTTTT. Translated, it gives CASTSSGELFF.

CDR3 DNA sequence: TGTGCCAGTAGTATGAGGGTAGGTGAGCAGTTCTTC. Protein product: CASSMRVGEQFF. The chain has TRBV19 and TRBJ2-1; D is possibly TRBD2 (5 bases). Germline V gives CDR1 LNHDA, CDR2 SQIVND (reference sequence). Trimming pared 3 bases from V and 9 bases from J, leaving 9 bases between. This CDR3 region has 12 residues.